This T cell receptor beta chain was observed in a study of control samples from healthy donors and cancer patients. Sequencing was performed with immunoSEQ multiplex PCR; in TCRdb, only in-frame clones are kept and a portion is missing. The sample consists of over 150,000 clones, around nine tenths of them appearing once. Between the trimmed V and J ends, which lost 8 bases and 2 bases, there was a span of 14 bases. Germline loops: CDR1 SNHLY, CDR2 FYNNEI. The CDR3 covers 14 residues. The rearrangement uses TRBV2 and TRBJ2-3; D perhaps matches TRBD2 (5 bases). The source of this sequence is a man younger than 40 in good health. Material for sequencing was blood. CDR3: CASAWRIYTDTQYF. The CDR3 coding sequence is TGTGCCAGCGCTTGGAGGATTTACACAGATACGCAGTATTTT. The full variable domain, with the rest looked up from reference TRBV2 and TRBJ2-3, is EPEVTQTPSHQVTQMGQEVILRCVPISNHLYFYWYRQILGQKVEFLVSFYNNEISEKSEIFDDQFSVERPDGSNFTLKIRSTKLEDSAMYFCASAWRIYTDTQYFGPGTRLTVL.